These T cell receptor beta chains were read from a single sample in a study of blood T cell repertoires in COVID-19. Measured with immunoSEQ multiplex PCR; TCRdb has only the in-frame clones, and not every one. The sample has roughly 200,000 clones; approximately 88% are singletons. The material sequenced was peripheral blood. These receptors came from a woman in her 40s with COVID-19, enrolled during active disease. The CDR3 runs from the conserved cysteine through the conserved F or W.

J gene | V gene | CDR3 protein
TRBJ2-7 | TRBV5-8 | CASSHTSGRAYEQYF
TRBJ1-1 | TRBV5-4 | CASSKQGANTEAFF
TRBJ1-2 | TRBV9 | CASSPRGGAYGYTF
TRBJ2-7 | TRBV9 | CASSVDLTSGAYEQYF
TRBJ2-1 | TRBV2 | CAGLLTSYNEQFF
TRBJ1-6 | TRBV5-6 | CASSLDRGYNSPLHF
TRBJ1-4 | TRBV25-1 | CASSARQGVFF
TRBJ2-2 | TRBV5-1 | CASSSGLANTGELFF
TRBJ1-1 | TRBV11-2 | CASSSTDANTEAFF
TRBJ2-3 | TRBV9 | CASSADRVSADTQYF
TRBJ2-2 | TRBV7-3 | CASSSSGGTLTGELFF
TRBJ2-3 | TRBV14 | CASSLSGTQYF
TRBJ2-7 | TRBV2 | CASRVTSGSPEQYF
TRBJ2-5 | TRBV30 | CAWSGQGRLARVQETQYF
TRBJ2-5 | TRBV15 | CATSDRAETQYF
TRBJ2-4 | TRBV3-1/TRBV3-2 | CASSFRQRGGRGNIQYF
TRBJ1-5 | TRBV5-1 | CASSLAGVDGNQPQHF
TRBJ1-3 | TRBV30 | CARAMGGTSGNTIYF
TRBJ2-2 | TRBV19 | CASTLGLLNTGELFF
TRBJ2-1 | TRBV9 | CASSLPGLAGLGNEQFF
TRBJ2-1 | TRBV27 | CASSFLQGLAGDNEQFF
TRBJ2-5 | TRBV7-3 | CASSLTYRGRGETQYF
TRBJ2-7 | TRBV3-1/TRBV3-2 | CASSQDLGLAEQYF
TRBJ2-7 | TRBV7-7 | CASSPGLAGAGEQYF
TRBJ1-1 | TRBV4-1 | CASSQEGFGTAGSQTEAFF
TRBJ2-5 | TRBV11-2 | CASSSTLRETQYF
TRBJ2-6 | TRBV5-1 | CASSLGDRGSGANVLTF
TRBJ1-1 | TRBV5-1 | CASSPGTGEAFF
TRBJ1-5 | TRBV6-5 | CASRITSGGRQPQHF
TRBJ2-7 | TRBV28 | CASGLVNFQSAYEQYF
TRBJ1-4 | TRBV18 | CASSPGRGSEKLFF
TRBJ2-7 | TRBV28 | CASSLVARINEQYF
TRBJ2-3 | TRBV11-2 | CASSLDRSSTDTQYF
TRBJ1-1 | TRBV7-9 | CASSLTPPDTEAFF
TRBJ2-2 | TRBV7-2 | CASSSLPGLAGMNTGELFF
TRBJ2-5 | TRBV7-9 | CASTAEQETQYF
TRBJ1-5 | TRBV6-6 | CASSYSGGRTGQPQHF
TRBJ2-7 | TRBV5-5 | CASSWWDRAPGEQYF
TRBJ1-4 | TRBV18 | CASHRTGGLATNEKLFF
TRBJ1-2 | TRBV28 | CASSLTQGDYGYTF
TRBJ2-2 | TRBV19 | CASSMGARSGGELFF
TRBJ1-1 | TRBV25-1 | CASKGLQGRVNTEAFF
TRBJ1-3 | TRBV27 | CASSLAGAGNTIYF
TRBJ2-3 | TRBV5-1 | CASSSGTDTQYF
TRBJ2-2 | TRBV6-5 | CASSYTSGNTGELFF
TRBJ1-4 | TRBV11-2 | CASSVSGTGVEKLFF
TRBJ2-2 | TRBV28 | CASSSGQTGFGELFF
TRBJ2-5 | TRBV5-4 | CASSLQSLRGETQYF
TRBJ1-1 | TRBV6-1 | CASSEDRGTEAFF
TRBJ1-1 | TRBV9 | CASSKAASSSTEAFF
TRBJ2-6 | TRBV24-1 | CATSESVPFGANVLTF
TRBJ2-5 | TRBV11-3 | CASSLTSGGGEETQYF
TRBJ1-1 | TRBV19 | CASTHTGGSGEVAFF
TRBJ2-6 | TRBV19 | CASCLGQGGSGANVLTF
TRBJ2-1 | TRBV11-2 | CASSLDFRLADGYEQFF
TRBJ1-3 | TRBV13 | CASSFEPLTIYF
TRBJ2-1 | TRBV18 | CASSPNRDRVFF
TRBJ2-5 | TRBV6-5 | CASSSRYGTQYF